These 17 T cell receptor beta chains were all obtained from the same sample, sequenced in a study of T cells in Graves' hyperthyroidism and ophthalmopathy. TCR beta CDR3 region amplification was performed from RNA transcripts. The study used the HTBI primer set for a first-round RT-PCR of the TCR CDR3. TCRdb processed the multiplex PCR reads anew with MiXCR; each CDR3 protein has one entry. The table has around 400,000 distinct CDR3 sequences, around 15% seen once. The sequenced material came from blood. The receptor set was obtained from a woman aged 55-69 years with Graves' ophthalmopathy.

The chain combines TRBV6-5 with TRBJ2-7; D may be TRBD1 (6 bases). The CDR3 length is 15 residues. Trimming pared 0 bases from V and 0 bases from J, leaving 9 bases between. Germline V gene lookup returns CDR1 MNHEY and CDR2 SVGAGI. Here the CDR3 reads CASSYSQGGSYEQYF. The DNA of the CDR3 is TGTGCCAGCAGTTACTCCCAAGGGGGCTCCTACGAGCAGTACTTC.

The DNA for the CDR3 is TGTGCCAGCAGTCAGGCTAGCGGGCCACACAATGAGCAGTTCTTC. The encoded protein is CASSQASGPHNEQFF. The V and J genes are TRBV2 and TRBJ2-1; TRBD2 matches 8 bases. This CDR3 is 15 amino acids long. Germline V gene lookup returns CDR1 SNHLY and CDR2 FYNNEI. V lost 5 bases, J lost 5 bases, and 8 bases stayed unmatched.

This clonotype was detected only a few times. Since a much larger clone is just one base distant, this may be a read error. This chain connects TRBV6-1 to TRBJ1-4; D is unresolved. Trimming took 5 bases from V and 5 from J, leaving 6 bases between them. This CDR3 comprises 12 residues. Germline values: CDR1 MNHNS, CDR2 SASEGT. The CDR3 nucleotides read TGTGCCAGCAGTACAGTGAATGAAAAACTGTTTTTT. The encoded protein is CASSTVNEKLFF.

The sample holds many counts of this clonotype. This chain links TRBV20-1 with TRBJ2-3; tentatively, D is TRBD2 (6 bases). The V end lost 6 bases, the J end lost 2 bases, and 18 bases lay between the germline ends. Germline loops: CDR1 DFQATT, CDR2 SNEGSKA (reference sequence). The CDR3 has 15 residues. For the CDR3, the DNA is TGCAGTGCAATACGACGGGAGAGTTACACAGATACGCAGTATTTT. Its protein is CSAIRRESYTDTQYF.

This clonotype was seen at least ten times. The rearrangement joins TRBV5-8 to TRBJ2-1, with 8 bases aligning to TRBD2. Germline values: CDR1 SGHTS, CDR2 YDEGEE. The V gene end was trimmed by 7 bases and the J gene end by 7 bases; junction bases not matched to a gene: 13. This CDR3 has 15 amino acids. CDR3 residues: CASYTPGLVGNEQFF. The CDR3 DNA follows: TGTGCCAGCTATACACCGGGACTAGTCGGTAATGAGCAGTTCTTC.

This rearrangement joins TRBV6-1 to TRBJ2-3; possible D gene TRBD2, 7 bases. This CDR3 has 14 amino acids. Trimming cost V 7 bases and J 7 bases, with 18 bases left between them. Germline V gene sequence: CDR1 MNHNS, CDR2 SASEGT. CDR3 residues: CASTLQGGSHTQYF. As DNA, the CDR3 is TGTGCCAGCACCCTACAGGGCGGGAGCCATACGCAGTATTTT.

This clonotype was found many times. This chain links TRBV2 with TRBJ2-1; tentatively, D is TRBD1 or TRBD2 (5 bases each). Germline-derived CDR1 and CDR2 are SNHLY and FYNNEI. Trimming removed 7 bases from V and 3 bases from J, with 16 bases in between. There are 15 residues in the CDR3. The CDR3 reads CASNGRDAYYNEQFF. CDR3 bases: TGTGCCAGCAATGGCAGGGACGCTTACTACAATGAGCAGTTCTTC. Variable domain in full (rest from reference TRBV2 and TRBJ2-1): EPEVTQTPSHQVTQMGQEVILRCVPISNHLYFYWYRQILGQKVEFLVSFYNNEISEKSEIFDDQFSVERPDGSNFTLKIRSTKLEDSAMYFCASNGRDAYYNEQFFGPGTRLTVL.

This clonotype was counted between two and nine times. V and J are TRBV5-4 and TRBJ2-5; 8 positions match TRBD2. This CDR3 contains 12 residues. With V trimmed by 3 bases and J by 13 bases, 8 bases remained unmatched. Germline V gives CDR1 SGHNT, CDR2 YYREEE (reference sequence). The CDR3 DNA follows: TGTGCCAGCAGCTCAGCGGGAGCCCTCCCGTACTTC. This gives the protein CASSSAGALPYF. Combining the CDR3 with reference TRBV5-4 and TRBJ2-5 gives the whole variable domain ETGVTQSPTHLIKTRGQQVTLRCSSQSGHNTVSWYQQALGQGPQFIFQYYREEENGRGNFPPRFSGLQFPNYSSELNVNALELDDSALYLCASSSAGALPYFGPGTRLLVL.

There are many counts of this clonotype. V gene TRBV25-1 combines with J gene TRBJ2-6, with D perhaps assigned TRBD1 or TRBD2 (7 bases each). CDR1 and CDR2 from the germline V gene are MGHDK and SYGVNS. V gave up 4 bases and J gave up 1 base, with 14 bases separating them. There are 17 residues in the CDR3. The CDR3 bases are TGTGCCAGCAGTGCCTTCAGGGGGGGTTCTGGGGCCAACGTCCTGACTTTC. Translation: CASSAFRGGSGANVLTF.

This clonotype was picked up a small number of times. The chain recombines TRBV20-1 with TRBJ1-6; D call uncertain. The CDR3 has 11 amino acids. The V gene's germline CDR1 is DFQATT and CDR2 SNEGSKA (reference sequence). V was shortened by 7 bases and J by 10 bases, with 11 bases between the two germline ends. CDR3 DNA: TGCAGTGTTCGGACCAAATCACCCCTCCACTTT. Translation gives CSVRTKSPLHF.

This clonotype was detected ten times or more. In DNA form, the CDR3 reads TGTGCCAGCAGTGAGGAACCGGCAGCTGAAGCTTTCTTT. Encoded protein: CASSEEPAAEAFF. The chain has TRBV6-1 and TRBJ1-1; D remains unclear. CDR1 is MNHNS and CDR2 is SASEGT in the germline V gene. CDR3 size: 13 residues. Trimming removed 3 bases at V and 6 bases at J, with 11 bases between.

This clonotype was found a few times. This chain links TRBV20-1 with TRBJ2-1; 8 bases agree with TRBD1. Germline CDR1 reads DFQATT; CDR2 reads SNEGSKA (reference sequence). The CDR3 extends over 14 amino acids. After removal of 6 bases from V and 4 bases from J, the junction contained 8 bases not matched to a gene. The CDR3 reads CSAIPGQVYNEQFF. CDR3 sequence (DNA): TGCAGTGCAATACCGGGACAGGTGTACAATGAGCAGTTCTTC.

This clonotype was counted many times. This chain links TRBV2 with TRBJ2-1, with D possibly being TRBD2 (7 bases). V lost 6 bases to trimming and J lost 0 bases, with 18 bases between them. Looked up from germline, CDR1 is SNHLY and CDR2 is FYNNEI. CDR3 size: 17 residues. CDR3: CASRGGAGANSYNEQFF. CDR3 DNA sequence: TGTGCCAGCAGGGGGGGGGCGGGGGCGAACTCCTACAATGAGCAGTTCTTC.

This sequence joins TRBV29-1 and TRBJ2-2; possibly TRBD1 for D (6 bases). There are 14 residues in the CDR3. The germline V gene has CDR1 SQVTM and CDR2 ANQGSEA. Trimming left V 7 bases short and J 0 bases short, with 12 bases between. CDR3 in DNA: TGCAGCGCCGATGGGGGCGCGAACACCGGGGAGCTGTTTTTT. Its translation: CSADGGANTGELFF.

This clonotype was seen more than once but under ten times. The CDR3: CATSRRRLALSTDTQYF. The CDR3 nucleotides are TGTGCCACCAGTCGCAGACGGTTAGCACTGAGCACAGATACGCAGTATTTT. This chain uses TRBV15 with TRBJ2-3; D call uncertain. This CDR3 has 17 residues. Trimming stripped 6 bases from V and 0 bases from J, with 19 bases between. Germline V gene sequence: CDR1 LNHNV, CDR2 YYDKDF (reference sequence).

In the case of this clonotype: This may be a read error, as it is one base from a much larger clone. The rearrangement joins TRBV27 to TRBJ2-5; a possible D gene is TRBD2 (6 bases). Germline CDR1 and CDR2: MNHEY and SMNVEV (reference sequence). The germline V and J ends were trimmed by 9 bases and 9 bases, with 8 bases remaining between them. This CDR3 region has 9 residues. For the CDR3, the DNA is TGTGCCAGAGGGGAGGCCCAGTACTTC. Translating it yields CARGEAQYF.

The chain joins TRBV28 to TRBJ2-6; possible D gene TRBD2, 5 bases. This CDR3 is built from 18 residues. Looked up from germline, CDR1 is MDHEN and CDR2 is SYDVKM. Deletions cut 5 bases from V and 1 base from J, with 18 bases between. The DNA of the CDR3 is TGTGCCAGCAGTCCCCTGCGGCGAGGGTCTTCTGGGGCCAACGTCCTGACTTTC. It yields the protein CASSPLRRGSSGANVLTF.